This TCR beta chain originates from a study of lymphopenia after photon versus proton radiotherapy. Study observations and caveats: Proton therapy kept repertoires fairly stable, unlike photons, which gained effector/memory cells.

The V gene's germline CDR1 is SGHRS and CDR2 YFSETQ. The CDR3 length is 15 residues. J was trimmed by 2 bases and V by 4 bases; bases with no gene match: 5. This clone was detected once. Its antigen is undetermined. Sequencing was performed with immunoSEQ multiplex PCR; in TCRdb, only in-frame clones are kept and a portion is missing. The sample holds approximately 58,000 clones, around 83% seen once. This chain links TRBV5-1 with TRBJ2-7; 11 bases map to TRBD1. The sample in question was peripheral blood, obtained from a patient treated with photon-based radiotherapy. The clonotype originates from a man between 50 and 59 years old with gastric cancer. The CDR3 DNA follows: TGCGCCAGCAGCCGTGGGACAGGGGGAACCTACGAGCAGTACTTC. It specifies CASSRGTGGTYEQYF.